In this sample, the clone carrying this T cell receptor (beta chain) turned up many times. The antigen is undetermined. The data were obtained in a study of CD8 T cells in ankylosing spondylitis. The study's findings and limits: Ankylosing spondylitis blood seemed to carry a telltale TCR beta motif made of about 8 highly homologous variants.

In making TCR beta libraries, quantitative 5'-RACE with molecular barcodes was used. Each CDR3 protein is one row after TCRdb ran MiXCR on the 5' RACE reads. Here the sample spans some 240,000 distinct CDR3 sequences, about 7% being singletons. Germline V gives CDR1 SEHNR, CDR2 FQNEAQ (reference sequence). Trimming pared 4 bases from V and 1 base from J, leaving 17 bases between. This CDR3 region has 16 residues. The sequenced sample was blood, either unsorted or a sorted T cell fraction (not recorded which). J is TRBJ2-7 and V is TRBV7-9; a weak D match, TRBD2 (5 bases). The sequence was collected from a male donor with ankylosing spondylitis. This chain's CDR3 is CASSSRRASASYEQYF. In DNA, the CDR3 is TGTGCCAGCAGCTCAAGGCGGGCAAGCGCGTCCTACGAGCAGTACTTC.